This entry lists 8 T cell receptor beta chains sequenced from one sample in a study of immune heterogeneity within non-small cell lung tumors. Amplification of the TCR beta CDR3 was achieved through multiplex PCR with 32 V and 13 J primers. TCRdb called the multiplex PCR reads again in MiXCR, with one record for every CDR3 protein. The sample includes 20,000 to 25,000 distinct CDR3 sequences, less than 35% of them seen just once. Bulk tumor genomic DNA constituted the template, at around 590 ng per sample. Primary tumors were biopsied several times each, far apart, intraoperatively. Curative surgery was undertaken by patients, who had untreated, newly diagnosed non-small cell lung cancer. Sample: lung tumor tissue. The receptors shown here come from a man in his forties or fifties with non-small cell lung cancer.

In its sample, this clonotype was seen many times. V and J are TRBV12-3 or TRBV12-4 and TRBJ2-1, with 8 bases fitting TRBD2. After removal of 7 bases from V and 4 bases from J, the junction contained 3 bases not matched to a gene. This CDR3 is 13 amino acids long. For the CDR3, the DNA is TGTGCCAGCACTATAGCGGGATACAATGAGCAGTTCTTC. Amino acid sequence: CASTIAGYNEQFF.

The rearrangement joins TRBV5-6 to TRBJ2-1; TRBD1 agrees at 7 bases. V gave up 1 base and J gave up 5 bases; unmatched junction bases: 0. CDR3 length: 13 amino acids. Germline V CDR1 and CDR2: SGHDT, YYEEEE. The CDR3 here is CASSLTGDNEQFF. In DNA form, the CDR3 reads TGTGCCAGCAGCTTGACAGGGGACAATGAGCAGTTCTTC.

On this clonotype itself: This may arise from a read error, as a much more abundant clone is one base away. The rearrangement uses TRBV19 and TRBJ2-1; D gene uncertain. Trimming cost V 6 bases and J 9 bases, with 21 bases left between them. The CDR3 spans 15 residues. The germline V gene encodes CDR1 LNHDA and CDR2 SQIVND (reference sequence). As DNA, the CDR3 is TGTGCCAGTAGCAGGATCCTAGTAGTGATGGTTGAGCAGTTCTTC. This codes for CASSRILVVMVEQFF.

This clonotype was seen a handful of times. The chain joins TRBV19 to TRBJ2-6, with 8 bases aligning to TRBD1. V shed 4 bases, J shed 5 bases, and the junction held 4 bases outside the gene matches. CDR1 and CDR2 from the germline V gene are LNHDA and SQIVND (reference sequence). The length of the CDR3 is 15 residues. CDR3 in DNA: TGTGCCAGTAGTAATGACAGGGGTCGGGCCAACGTCCTGACTTTC. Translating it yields CASSNDRGRANVLTF.

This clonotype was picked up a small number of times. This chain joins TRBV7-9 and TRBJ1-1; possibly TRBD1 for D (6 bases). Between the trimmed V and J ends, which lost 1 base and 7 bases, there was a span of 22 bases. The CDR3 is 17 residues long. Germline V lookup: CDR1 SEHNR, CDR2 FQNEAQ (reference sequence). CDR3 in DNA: TGTGCCAGCAGCTTAGGGTACAGGGCTAAAGTCGGAGGTGAAGCTTTCTTT. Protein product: CASSLGYRAKVGGEAFF.

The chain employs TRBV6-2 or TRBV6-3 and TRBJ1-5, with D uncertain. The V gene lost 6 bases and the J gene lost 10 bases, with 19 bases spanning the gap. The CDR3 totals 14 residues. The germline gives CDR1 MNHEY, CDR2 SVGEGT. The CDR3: CASSPPGHNHPQHF. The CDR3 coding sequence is TGTGCCAGCAGCCCACCGGGTCACAACCATCCCCAGCATTTT.

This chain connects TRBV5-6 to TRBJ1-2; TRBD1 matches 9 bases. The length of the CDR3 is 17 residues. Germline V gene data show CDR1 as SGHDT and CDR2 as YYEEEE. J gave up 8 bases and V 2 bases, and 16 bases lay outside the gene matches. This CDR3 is CASSLIPPGQGVRGYTF. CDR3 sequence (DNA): TGTGCCAGCAGCTTAATACCCCCGGGACAGGGCGTTCGAGGCTACACCTTC. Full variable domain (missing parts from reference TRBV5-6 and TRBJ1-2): DAGVTQSPTHLIKTRGQQVTLRCSPKSGHDTVSWYQQALGQGPQFIFQYYEEEERQRGNFPDRFSGHQFPNYSSELNVNALLLGDSALYLCASSLIPPGQGVRGYTFGSGTRLTVV.

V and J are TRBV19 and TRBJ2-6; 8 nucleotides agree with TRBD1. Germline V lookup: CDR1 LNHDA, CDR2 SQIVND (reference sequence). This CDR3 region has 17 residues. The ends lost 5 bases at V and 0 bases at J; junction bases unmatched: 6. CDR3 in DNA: TGTGCCAGTAGTCCCCGGACAGGGAACTCTGGGGCCAACGTCCTGACTTTC. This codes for CASSPRTGNSGANVLTF. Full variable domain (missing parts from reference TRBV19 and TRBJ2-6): DGGITQSPKYLFRKEGQNVTLSCEQNLNHDAMYWYRQDPGQGLRLIYYSQIVNDFQKGDIAEGYSVSREKKESFPLTVTSAQKNPTAFYLCASSPRTGNSGANVLTFGAGSRLTVL.